This T cell receptor beta chain stems from a study of T cells in Graves' hyperthyroidism and ophthalmopathy. The source material, RNA transcripts, was used to amplify TCR beta CDR3 regions. With the HTBI primer set, the TCR CDR3 went through a first round of RT-PCR. In TCRdb, the multiplex PCR reads were re-called with MiXCR into one record per CDR3 protein. Here the sample spans 500,000 to 750,000 distinct CDR3 sequences, around 46% being singletons. This clonotype came up many times. This clonotype originated in a woman under 30 with Graves' hyperthyroidism. The specimen was peripheral blood or thyroid tissue (not recorded which).

CDR3 region: CASSQEPEREAFF. For the CDR3, the DNA is TGTGCCAGCAGCCAAGAGCCGGAACGGGAAGCTTTCTTT. The J gene is TRBJ1-1, the V gene TRBV4-2, with D unclear. CDR1 is LGHNA and CDR2 is YNFKEQ in the germline V gene. With 0 bases removed from V and 8 bases from J, the gap between germline ends came to 10 bases. The CDR3 contains 13 residues.